This T cell receptor beta chain was retrieved from a study of blood T cell repertoires in COVID-19. About the research overall: The United States, Italy and Spain provided the acute and convalescent COVID-19 samples.

Germline V gene sequence: CDR1 LGHDT, CDR2 YNNKEL (reference sequence). This CDR3 comprises 15 residues. Trimming took 4 bases from V and 7 from J, leaving 17 bases between them. This clone occurred once. Data came from immunoSEQ multiplex PCR; TCRdb stores just in-frame clones and leaves some out. The sample records about 220,000 clones, 80% being singletons. The chain is built from TRBV3-1 (or the pseudogene TRBV3-2) and TRBJ1-5; no reliable D call. This sequence originates from a human donor in a cohort sampled during active COVID-19. Sequencing was done on a sample of peripheral blood. The DNA of the CDR3 is TGTGCCAGCAGCCCGGGCGGGTTAGAGGCCCAGCCCCAGCATTTT. Amino acids: CASSPGGLEAQPQHF.